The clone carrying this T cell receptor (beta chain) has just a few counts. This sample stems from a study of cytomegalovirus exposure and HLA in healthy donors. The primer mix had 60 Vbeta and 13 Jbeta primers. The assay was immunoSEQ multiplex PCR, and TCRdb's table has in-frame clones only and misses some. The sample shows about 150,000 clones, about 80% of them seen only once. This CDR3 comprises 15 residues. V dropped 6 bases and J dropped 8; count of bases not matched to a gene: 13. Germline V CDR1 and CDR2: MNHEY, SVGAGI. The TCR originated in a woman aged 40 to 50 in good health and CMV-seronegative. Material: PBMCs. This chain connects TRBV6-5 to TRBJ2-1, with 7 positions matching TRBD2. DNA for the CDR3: TGTGCCAGCAGCCGTGAACTAGCGTCCGGAGATGAGCAGTTCTTC. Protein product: CASSRELASGDEQFF.